Shown below are 10 T cell receptor beta chains from a single sample sequenced in a study of blood T cell repertoires in COVID-19. Measured with immunoSEQ multiplex PCR; TCRdb has only the in-frame clones, and not every one. The sample has some 72,000 clones; 70% to 90% are singletons. Sequences were obtained from peripheral blood. The source is a man aged 45-60 years with active COVID-19.

This chain uses TRBV27 with TRBJ2-1; unclear D gene. Germline CDR1 MNHEY, CDR2 SMNVEV (reference sequence). This CDR3 is 14 amino acids long. V was clipped by 6 bases and J by 0 bases, with 9 bases between them. For the CDR3, the DNA is TGTGCCAGCAGGCCTGCTAGCTCCTACAATGAGCAGTTCTTC. Protein product: CASRPASSYNEQFF.

The rearrangement links TRBV7-9 to TRBJ1-4; possible D gene TRBD1, 5 bases. The CDR3 is 15 amino acids. The germline V and J ends were trimmed by 3 bases and 7 bases, with 15 bases remaining between them. CDR1 and CDR2 (germline): SEHNR, FQNEAQ (reference sequence). The CDR3, as DNA: TGTGCCAGCAGCTTCGATGTAGGGGTTTTTGAAAAACTGTTTTTT. Its translation: CASSFDVGVFEKLFF.

This clone was picked up one time. The chain uses TRBV6-1 and TRBJ2-1; D is ambiguous. From germline, CDR1 is MNHNS and CDR2 SASEGT. V was trimmed by 1 base and J by 9 bases, leaving 10 bases between them. The CDR3 length is 13 residues. In nucleotides, the CDR3 is TGTGCCAGCAGTGAAGAAGGAGTCGGTGAGCAGTTCTTC. Translated, it gives CASSEEGVGEQFF.

This chain uses TRBV11-3 with TRBJ2-1; 14 bases fit TRBD2. Germline trimming cut 1 base from V and 9 bases from J; bases unmatched to any gene: 5. The CDR3 contains 16 residues. The germline V gene has CDR1 SGHNT and CDR2 YENEEA. This chain's CDR3 is CASSLGLAGGQSEQFF. The DNA of the CDR3 is TGTGCCAGCAGCTTAGGACTAGCGGGGGGGCAAAGTGAGCAGTTCTTC. The complete variable domain, with remaining parts taken from reference TRBV11-3 and TRBJ2-1, reads EAGVVQSPRYKIIEKKQPVAFWCNPISGHNTLYWYLQNLGQGPELLIRYENEEAVDDSQLPKDRFSAERLKGVDSTLKIQPAELGDSAVYLCASSLGLAGGQSEQFFGPGTRLTVL.

The V gene is TRBV5-6, the J gene TRBJ2-3, with D maybe TRBD2 (7 bases). V was cut by 5 bases and J by 3 bases, with 19 bases left in between. The CDR3 extends over 16 amino acids. Germline values: CDR1 SGHDT, CDR2 YYEEEE. The CDR3 loop is CASSRTLRGQTDTQYF. CDR3 nucleotide sequence: TGTGCCAGCAGTAGGACCTTGCGGGGGCAAACAGATACGCAGTATTTT.

The chain joins TRBV2 to TRBJ2-5; D possibly corresponds to TRBD1 (5 bases). This CDR3 has 18 residues. The germline V gene has CDR1 SNHLY and CDR2 FYNNEI. V was shortened by 3 bases and J by 5 bases, with 25 bases between the two germline ends. CDR3 protein: CASSENSGALVIVETQYF. The CDR3 nucleotides are TGTGCCAGCAGTGAGAATTCTGGGGCCCTAGTTATTGTGGAGACCCAGTACTTC. Combining the CDR3 with reference TRBV2 and TRBJ2-5 gives the whole variable domain EPEVTQTPSHQVTQMGQEVILRCVPISNHLYFYWYRQILGQKVEFLVSFYNNEISEKSEIFDDQFSVERPDGSNFTLKIRSTKLEDSAMYFCASSENSGALVIVETQYFGPGTRLLVL.

This clone was found a few times. CDR3 protein: CASSEPRLQETQYF. The CDR3 DNA reads as TGTGCCAGCAGTGAGCCCAGGCTACAAGAGACCCAGTACTTC. The chain has TRBV6-1 and TRBJ2-5; D is unresolved. V shed 3 bases and J shed 2 bases, with 10 bases lying between them. The germline V gene has CDR1 MNHNS and CDR2 SASEGT. The length of the CDR3 is 14 residues.

The rearrangement uses TRBV5-4 and TRBJ1-2; 9 bases agree with TRBD1. The length of the CDR3 is 15 residues. Germline V gene sequence: CDR1 SGHNT, CDR2 YYREEE (reference sequence). Trimming cost V 4 bases and J 4 bases; bases outside gene matches: 8. The CDR3 DNA reads as TGTGCCAGCAGCATAGGACAGGGGATGGGCTATGGCTACACCTTC. Amino acid sequence: CASSIGQGMGYGYTF.

The rearrangement joins TRBV6-5 to TRBJ1-5, with TRBD1 as a possible D gene (6 bases). Germline V lookup: CDR1 MNHEY, CDR2 SVGAGI. This CDR3 contains 15 residues. V dropped 2 bases and J dropped 5 bases, with 13 bases sitting between them. The CDR3 protein is CASSYTQGPHQPQHF. CDR3 sequence (DNA): TGTGCCAGCAGTTACACACAGGGCCCCCATCAGCCCCAGCATTTT.

The rearrangement uses TRBV3-1 (or the pseudogene TRBV3-2) and TRBJ2-2; maybe TRBD1 (5 bases). This CDR3 is 15 amino acids long. V was cut by 4 bases and J by 1 base, with 10 bases left in between. Germline CDR1 and CDR2: LGHDT and YNNKEL (reference sequence). The CDR3 DNA reads as TGTGCCAGCAGCCCTTATGACAGGAACACCGGGGAGCTGTTTTTT. Translated: CASSPYDRNTGELFF.